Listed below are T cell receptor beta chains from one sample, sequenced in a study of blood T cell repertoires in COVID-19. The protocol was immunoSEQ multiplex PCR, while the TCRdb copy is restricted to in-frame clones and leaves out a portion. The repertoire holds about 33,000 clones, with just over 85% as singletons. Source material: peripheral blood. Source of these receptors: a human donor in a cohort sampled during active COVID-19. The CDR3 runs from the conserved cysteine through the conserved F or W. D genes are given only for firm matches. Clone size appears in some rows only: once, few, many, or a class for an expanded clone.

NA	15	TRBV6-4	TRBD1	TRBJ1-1	CASSEPGQGVTEAFF	TGTGCCAGCAGTGAACCGGGACAGGGGGTCACTGAAGCTTTCTTT
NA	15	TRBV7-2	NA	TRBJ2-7	CASSLLGGSPYEQYF	TGTGCCAGCAGCTTATTAGGCGGTTCTCCCTACGAGCAGTACTTC
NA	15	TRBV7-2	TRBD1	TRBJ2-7	CASSPTAGQGNEQYF	TGTGCCAGCAGCCCGACAGCGGGACAGGGAAACGAGCAGTACTTC
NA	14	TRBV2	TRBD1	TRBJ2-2	CASGSQGATGELFF	TGTGCCAGCGGTAGTCAGGGGGCGACCGGGGAGCTGTTTTTT
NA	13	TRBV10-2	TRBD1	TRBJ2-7	CASSQTGGYEQYF	TGCGCCAGCAGTCAAACAGGGGGGTACGAGCAGTACTTC
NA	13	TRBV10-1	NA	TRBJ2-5	CASSRSPGETQYF	TGCGCCAGCAGTCGAAGCCCAGGAGAGACCCAGTACTTC
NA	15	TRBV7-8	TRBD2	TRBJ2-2	CASSSAGTSPGELFF	TGTGCCAGCAGCTCAGCTGGGACTAGCCCCGGGGAGCTGTTTTTT
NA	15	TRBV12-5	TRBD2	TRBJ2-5	CASGLRTSGGETQYF	TGTGCTAGTGGTTTGCGGACTAGCGGGGGCGAGACCCAGTACTTC
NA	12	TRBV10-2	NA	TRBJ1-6	CASSTFDSPLHF	TGCGCCAGCAGTACTTTTGATTCACCCCTCCACTTT
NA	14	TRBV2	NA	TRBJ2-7	CASSGGQLVREQYF	TGTGCCAGCAGTGGTGGACAGCTTGTGAGGGAGCAGTACTTC
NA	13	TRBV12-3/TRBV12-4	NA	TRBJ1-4	CASTFIGGEILFF	TGTGCCAGCACTTTTATTGGAGGGGAAATACTGTTTTTT
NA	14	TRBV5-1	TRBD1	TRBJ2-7	CASGPGTGNYEQYF	TGCGCCAGCGGCCCGGGGACAGGGAACTACGAGCAGTACTTC
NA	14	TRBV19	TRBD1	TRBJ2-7	CASSRDRGRGEQYF	TGTGCCAGTAGTAGGGACAGGGGGCGAGGGGAGCAGTACTTC
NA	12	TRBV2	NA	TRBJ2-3	CASSGGPLGQYF	TGTGCCAGCAGTGGAGGTCCCCTGGGGCAGTATTTT
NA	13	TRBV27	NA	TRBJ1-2	CASSPQSHYGYTF	TGTGCCAGCAGTCCCCAGTCTCACTATGGCTACACCTTC
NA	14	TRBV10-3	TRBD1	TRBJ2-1	CAINTGTDGNEQFF	TGTGCCATCAATACCGGGACAGACGGAAATGAGCAGTTCTTC
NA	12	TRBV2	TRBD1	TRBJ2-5	CAIGGQDGTQYF	TGTGCCATCGGGGGACAGGACGGGACCCAGTACTTC
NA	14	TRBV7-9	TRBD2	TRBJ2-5	CASGRAGVMETQYF	TGTGCCAGCGGGAGAGCGGGGGTTATGGAGACCCAGTACTTC
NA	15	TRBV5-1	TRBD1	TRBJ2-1	CASSATGEPYNEQFF	TGCGCCAGCAGCGCGACAGGGGAGCCCTACAATGAGCAGTTCTTC
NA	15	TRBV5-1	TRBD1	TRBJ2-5	CASRTTDRAQETQYF	TGCGCCAGCAGAACGACGGACAGGGCCCAAGAGACCCAGTACTTC
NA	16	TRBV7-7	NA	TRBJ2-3	CASSLGLARSTDTQYF	TGTGCTAGCAGCTTAGGGCTAGCGAGAAGCACAGATACGCAGTATTTT
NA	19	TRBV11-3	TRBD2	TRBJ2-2	CASSLGTSGSAINTGELFF	TGTGCCAGCAGCTTAGGGACTAGCGGGAGTGCGATAAACACCGGGGAGCTGTTTTTT
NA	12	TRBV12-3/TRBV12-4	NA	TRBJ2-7	CASSQGSYEQYF	TGTGCCAGCAGCCAGGGAAGCTACGAGCAGTACTTC
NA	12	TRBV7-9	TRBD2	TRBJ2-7	CASSLSGGEQYF	TGTGCCAGCAGCTTATCGGGGGGCGAGCAGTACTTC
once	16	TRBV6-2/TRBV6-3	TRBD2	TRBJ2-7	CASSYLAGGGGYEQYF	TGTGCCAGCAGTTACCTCGCGGGAGGAGGGGGGTACGAGCAGTACTTC
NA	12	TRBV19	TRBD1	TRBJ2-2	CASLRGPGELFF	TGTGCCAGTCTAAGGGGGCCCGGGGAGCTGTTTTTT
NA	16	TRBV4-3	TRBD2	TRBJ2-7	CASSTRAGLGTYEQYF	TGCGCCAGCAGCACAAGAGCGGGACTAGGGACCTACGAGCAGTACTTC
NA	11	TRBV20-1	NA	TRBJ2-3	CSAITGRTQYF	TGCAGTGCGATTACAGGGCGTACGCAGTATTTT
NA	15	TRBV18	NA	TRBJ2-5	CASSPRQTETGTQYF	TGTGCCAGCTCCCCCAGACAGACAGAAACAGGGACCCAGTACTTC
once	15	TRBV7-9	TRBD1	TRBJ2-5	CASSSDREFQETQYF	TGTGCCAGCAGCTCGGACAGGGAGTTTCAAGAGACCCAGTACTTC
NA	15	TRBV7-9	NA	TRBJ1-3	CASSLAAGGANTIYF	TGTGCCAGCAGCTTAGCCGCCGGGGGGGCAAACACCATATATTTT
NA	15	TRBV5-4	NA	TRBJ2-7	CASSLEGGFSYEQYF	TGTGCCAGCAGCCTCGAGGGGGGGTTCTCCTACGAGCAGTACTTC
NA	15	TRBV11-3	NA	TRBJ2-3	CASSATGDGTDTQYF	TGTGCCAGCAGCGCTACGGGGGATGGCACAGATACGCAGTATTTT
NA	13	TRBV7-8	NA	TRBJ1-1	CASSITGNTEAFF	TGTGCCAGCAGCATTACGGGGAACACTGAAGCTTTCTTT
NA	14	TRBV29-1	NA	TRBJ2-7	CSVEDQSPVHEQYF	TGCAGCGTTGAAGATCAAAGCCCGGTCCACGAGCAGTACTTC
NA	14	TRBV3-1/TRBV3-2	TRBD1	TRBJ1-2	CASSQARTGGGYTF	TGTGCCAGCAGCCAAGCCCGGACAGGCGGTGGCTACACCTTC
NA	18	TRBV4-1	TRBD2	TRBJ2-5	CASSQGWAAGLAGETQYF	TGCGCCAGCAGCCAAGGCTGGGCAGCGGGACTAGCGGGAGAGACCCAGTACTTC
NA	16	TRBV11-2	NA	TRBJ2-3	CASSTSPLASTDTQYF	TGTGCCAGCAGCACGAGTCCCCTAGCGAGCACAGATACGCAGTATTTT
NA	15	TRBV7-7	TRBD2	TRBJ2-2	CASSPGAGRTGELFF	TGTGCTAGCAGCCCCGGAGCGGGACGAACCGGGGAGCTGTTTTTT
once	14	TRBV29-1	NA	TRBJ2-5	CSAILPGVQETQYF	TGCAGCGCAATCCTCCCAGGGGTCCAAGAGACCCAGTACTTC
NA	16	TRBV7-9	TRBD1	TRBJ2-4	CASSLARGTGLNIQYF	TGTGCCAGCAGCTTAGCGCGGGGGACAGGGCTCAACATTCAGTACTTC
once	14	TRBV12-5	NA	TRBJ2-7	CASGLVPRSYEQYF	TGTGCTAGTGGTTTGGTCCCTAGGAGCTACGAGCAGTACTTC
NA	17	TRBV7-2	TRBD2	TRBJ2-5	CASSLEGRLAAAETQYF	TGTGCCAGCAGCTTAGAGGGCCGACTAGCGGCGGCAGAGACCCAGTACTTC
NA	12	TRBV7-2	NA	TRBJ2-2	CASSILYGELFF	TGTGCCAGCAGTATACTCTACGGGGAGCTGTTTTTT
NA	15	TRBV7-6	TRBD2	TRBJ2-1	CASSLAGGGAGEQFF	TGTGCCAGCAGCTTAGCCGGCGGGGGGGCCGGTGAGCAGTTCTTC
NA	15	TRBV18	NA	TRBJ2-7	CASSPPGPGNDEQYF	TGTGCCAGCTCACCCCCGGGTCCCGGAAACGACGAGCAGTACTTC
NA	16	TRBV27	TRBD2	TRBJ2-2	CASSLSGTSGSEELFF	TGTGCCAGCAGTTTATCCGGGACTAGCGGGAGTGAGGAGCTGTTTTTT
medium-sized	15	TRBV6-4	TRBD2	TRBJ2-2	CASSDLLAGPGELFF	TGTGCCAGCAGTGACTTACTAGCGGGGCCCGGGGAGCTGTTTTTT
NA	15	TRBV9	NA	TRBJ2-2	CASSVGHESGGELFF	TGTGCCAGCAGCGTAGGTCATGAATCCGGCGGGGAGCTGTTTTTT
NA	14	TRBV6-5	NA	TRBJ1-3	CASGQGFSGNTIYF	TGTGCCAGCGGTCAGGGATTCTCTGGAAACACCATATATTTT
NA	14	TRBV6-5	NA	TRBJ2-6	CASTDRTGANVLTF	TGTGCCAGCACAGACAGAACTGGGGCCAACGTCCTGACTTTC
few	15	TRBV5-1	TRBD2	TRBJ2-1	CASSLDSGSHNEQFF	TGCGCCAGCAGCTTGGATAGCGGGAGTCACAATGAGCAGTTCTTC
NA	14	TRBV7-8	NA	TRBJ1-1	CASRLSIDGIEAFF	TGTGCCAGCAGACTCTCCATCGACGGGATCGAAGCTTTCTTT
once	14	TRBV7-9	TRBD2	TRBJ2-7	CASSLLAGGSEQYF	TGTGCCAGCAGCCTACTAGCGGGAGGGAGCGAGCAGTACTTC
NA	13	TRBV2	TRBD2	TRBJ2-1	CASSAGTSGGQFF	TGTGCCAGCAGTGCTGGGACTAGCGGGGGGCAGTTCTTC
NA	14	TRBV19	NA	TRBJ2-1	CASNQGAALPEQFF	TGTGCCAGTAATCAAGGCGCGGCCCTCCCTGAGCAGTTCTTC
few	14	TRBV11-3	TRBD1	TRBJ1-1	CASSPGGSYTEAFF	TGTGCCAGCAGCCCAGGGGGCTCATACACTGAAGCTTTCTTT